This is a list of T cell receptor beta chains from one sample in a study of T cells in Graves' hyperthyroidism and ophthalmopathy. TCRdb itself ran the multiplex PCR reads through MiXCR, one entry per CDR3 protein. The top ten clones hold roughly a tenth of a sample with hundreds of thousands of distinct CDR3 sequences, less than 15% of them seen once. Sequencing input: blood. The receptors were sampled from a young woman with Graves' hyperthyroidism. CDR3s include the opening cysteine and the closing phenylalanine or tryptophan. Each record gives: V gene, J gene, clone size, CDR3 protein. The listing skips clone size in some rows; elsewhere it reads once, few, many or a size class.

v_gene: TRBV24-1; j_gene: TRBJ1-2; abundance: many; CDR3aa: CATSKQGYGYTF
v_gene: TRBV11-3; j_gene: TRBJ1-4; abundance: many; CDR3aa: CASSLRGGSEKLFF
v_gene: TRBV13; j_gene: TRBJ1-6; abundance: many; CDR3aa: CASSLAGALNSPLHF
v_gene: TRBV20-1; j_gene: TRBJ2-3; abundance: many; CDR3aa: CSARDKREAADTQYF
v_gene: TRBV7-9; j_gene: TRBJ2-3; abundance: few; CDR3aa: CASSFITGGLADTQYF
v_gene: TRBV12-3/TRBV12-4; j_gene: TRBJ2-7; abundance: few; CDR3aa: CASSLRGERGEQYF
v_gene: TRBV6-1; j_gene: TRBJ2-5; abundance: few; CDR3aa: CASSGGLFQETQYF
v_gene: TRBV18; j_gene: TRBJ2-3; abundance: many; CDR3aa: CASSPRKNLRDTQYF
v_gene: TRBV6-1; j_gene: TRBJ1-5; abundance: few; CDR3aa: CASRGQGRYSNQPQHF
v_gene: TRBV12-3/TRBV12-4; j_gene: TRBJ2-3; abundance: .; CDR3aa: CASSFVAGYDTQYF
v_gene: TRBV19; j_gene: TRBJ2-7; abundance: few; CDR3aa: CASSFYSARGASYEQYF
v_gene: TRBV7-9; j_gene: TRBJ2-2; abundance: .; CDR3aa: CASSLMSAESYRGELFF
v_gene: TRBV14; j_gene: TRBJ2-7; abundance: .; CDR3aa: CASSLTISSSYEQYF
v_gene: TRBV24-1; j_gene: TRBJ2-3; abundance: few; CDR3aa: CATSDIGQGTDTQYF
v_gene: TRBV28; j_gene: TRBJ1-2; abundance: few; CDR3aa: CASVTPGQGYGYTF
v_gene: TRBV7-3; j_gene: TRBJ1-6; abundance: few; CDR3aa: CASSLEGLTNSPLHF
v_gene: TRBV10-3; j_gene: TRBJ2-1; abundance: many; CDR3aa: CAISEGAGSENEQFF
v_gene: TRBV20-1; j_gene: TRBJ1-3; abundance: once; CDR3aa: CSARDQFSGNTIYF
v_gene: TRBV12-3/TRBV12-4; j_gene: TRBJ1-5; abundance: few; CDR3aa: CASRGGQDNQPQHF
v_gene: TRBV6-1; j_gene: TRBJ1-4; abundance: few; CDR3aa: CASSLRPVGEKLFF
v_gene: TRBV27; j_gene: TRBJ2-7; abundance: few; CDR3aa: CASRAWGAYEQYF
v_gene: TRBV7-9; j_gene: TRBJ1-2; abundance: few; CDR3aa: CASSLGPDYNYGYTF
v_gene: TRBV19; j_gene: TRBJ1-1; abundance: .; CDR3aa: CASSIAGPRNTEAFF
v_gene: TRBV7-2; j_gene: TRBJ2-7; abundance: .; CDR3aa: CASSSIGWDSLKEQYF
v_gene: TRBV20-1; j_gene: TRBJ1-5; abundance: many; CDR3aa: CSARAMTAGGNQPQHF
v_gene: TRBV6-1; j_gene: TRBJ1-2; abundance: few; CDR3aa: CASSEWFNYGYTF
v_gene: TRBV6-2/TRBV6-3; j_gene: TRBJ2-1; abundance: few; CDR3aa: CASLRGSLQFF
v_gene: TRBV6-1; j_gene: TRBJ2-2; abundance: many; CDR3aa: CASSVNGNTGELFF
v_gene: TRBV6-2/TRBV6-3; j_gene: TRBJ2-7; abundance: few; CDR3aa: CASNDREPHEQYF
v_gene: TRBV15; j_gene: TRBJ2-7; abundance: .; CDR3aa: CATSRASRTARYEQYF
v_gene: TRBV20-1; j_gene: TRBJ2-2; abundance: many; CDR3aa: CSAREVLADTGELFF
v_gene: TRBV4-1; j_gene: TRBJ2-7; abundance: many; CDR3aa: CASIGLAGGEQYF
v_gene: TRBV11-3; j_gene: TRBJ1-6; abundance: .; CDR3aa: CASSFQYNSPLHF
v_gene: TRBV6-2/TRBV6-3; j_gene: TRBJ2-3; abundance: many; CDR3aa: CASNSGTTDTQYF
v_gene: TRBV20-1; j_gene: TRBJ1-2; abundance: few; CDR3aa: CSARDPSGPSGYTF
v_gene: TRBV12-3/TRBV12-4; j_gene: TRBJ1-1; abundance: many; CDR3aa: CASSLGMRPEAFF
v_gene: TRBV30; j_gene: TRBJ2-1; abundance: .; CDR3aa: CAWSQGWGNEQFF
v_gene: TRBV7-8; j_gene: TRBJ2-7; abundance: many; CDR3aa: CASSSLEYEQYF
v_gene: TRBV28; j_gene: TRBJ1-3; abundance: few; CDR3aa: CASSPMFSGNTIYF
v_gene: TRBV30; j_gene: TRBJ1-1; abundance: many; CDR3aa: CAWSSTASEAFF
v_gene: TRBV5-5; j_gene: TRBJ2-4; abundance: many; CDR3aa: CASSLDRVNIQYF
v_gene: TRBV13; j_gene: TRBJ2-7; abundance: few; CDR3aa: CASSVGLGGDEQYF
v_gene: TRBV28; j_gene: TRBJ2-3; abundance: .; CDR3aa: CASSSDRLPYF
v_gene: TRBV29-1; j_gene: TRBJ1-1; abundance: few; CDR3aa: CSVEGQGGWDTEAFF
v_gene: TRBV6-2/TRBV6-3; j_gene: TRBJ2-7; abundance: many; CDR3aa: CASTGGVDIRYYEQYF